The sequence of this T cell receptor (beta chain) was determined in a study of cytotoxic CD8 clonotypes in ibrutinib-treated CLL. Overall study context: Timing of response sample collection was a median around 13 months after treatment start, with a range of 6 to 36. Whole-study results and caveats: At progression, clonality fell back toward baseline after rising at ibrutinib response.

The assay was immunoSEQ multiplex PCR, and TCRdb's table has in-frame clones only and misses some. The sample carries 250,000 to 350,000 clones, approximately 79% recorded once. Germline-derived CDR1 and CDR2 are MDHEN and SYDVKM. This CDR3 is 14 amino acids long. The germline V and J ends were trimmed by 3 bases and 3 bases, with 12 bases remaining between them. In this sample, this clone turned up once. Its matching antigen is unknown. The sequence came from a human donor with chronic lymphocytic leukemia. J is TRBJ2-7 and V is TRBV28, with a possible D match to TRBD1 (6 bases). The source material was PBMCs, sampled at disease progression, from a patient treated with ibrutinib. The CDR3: CASSLAGVVYEQYF. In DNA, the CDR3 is TGTGCCAGCAGTTTGGCAGGGGTTGTCTACGAGCAGTACTTC.